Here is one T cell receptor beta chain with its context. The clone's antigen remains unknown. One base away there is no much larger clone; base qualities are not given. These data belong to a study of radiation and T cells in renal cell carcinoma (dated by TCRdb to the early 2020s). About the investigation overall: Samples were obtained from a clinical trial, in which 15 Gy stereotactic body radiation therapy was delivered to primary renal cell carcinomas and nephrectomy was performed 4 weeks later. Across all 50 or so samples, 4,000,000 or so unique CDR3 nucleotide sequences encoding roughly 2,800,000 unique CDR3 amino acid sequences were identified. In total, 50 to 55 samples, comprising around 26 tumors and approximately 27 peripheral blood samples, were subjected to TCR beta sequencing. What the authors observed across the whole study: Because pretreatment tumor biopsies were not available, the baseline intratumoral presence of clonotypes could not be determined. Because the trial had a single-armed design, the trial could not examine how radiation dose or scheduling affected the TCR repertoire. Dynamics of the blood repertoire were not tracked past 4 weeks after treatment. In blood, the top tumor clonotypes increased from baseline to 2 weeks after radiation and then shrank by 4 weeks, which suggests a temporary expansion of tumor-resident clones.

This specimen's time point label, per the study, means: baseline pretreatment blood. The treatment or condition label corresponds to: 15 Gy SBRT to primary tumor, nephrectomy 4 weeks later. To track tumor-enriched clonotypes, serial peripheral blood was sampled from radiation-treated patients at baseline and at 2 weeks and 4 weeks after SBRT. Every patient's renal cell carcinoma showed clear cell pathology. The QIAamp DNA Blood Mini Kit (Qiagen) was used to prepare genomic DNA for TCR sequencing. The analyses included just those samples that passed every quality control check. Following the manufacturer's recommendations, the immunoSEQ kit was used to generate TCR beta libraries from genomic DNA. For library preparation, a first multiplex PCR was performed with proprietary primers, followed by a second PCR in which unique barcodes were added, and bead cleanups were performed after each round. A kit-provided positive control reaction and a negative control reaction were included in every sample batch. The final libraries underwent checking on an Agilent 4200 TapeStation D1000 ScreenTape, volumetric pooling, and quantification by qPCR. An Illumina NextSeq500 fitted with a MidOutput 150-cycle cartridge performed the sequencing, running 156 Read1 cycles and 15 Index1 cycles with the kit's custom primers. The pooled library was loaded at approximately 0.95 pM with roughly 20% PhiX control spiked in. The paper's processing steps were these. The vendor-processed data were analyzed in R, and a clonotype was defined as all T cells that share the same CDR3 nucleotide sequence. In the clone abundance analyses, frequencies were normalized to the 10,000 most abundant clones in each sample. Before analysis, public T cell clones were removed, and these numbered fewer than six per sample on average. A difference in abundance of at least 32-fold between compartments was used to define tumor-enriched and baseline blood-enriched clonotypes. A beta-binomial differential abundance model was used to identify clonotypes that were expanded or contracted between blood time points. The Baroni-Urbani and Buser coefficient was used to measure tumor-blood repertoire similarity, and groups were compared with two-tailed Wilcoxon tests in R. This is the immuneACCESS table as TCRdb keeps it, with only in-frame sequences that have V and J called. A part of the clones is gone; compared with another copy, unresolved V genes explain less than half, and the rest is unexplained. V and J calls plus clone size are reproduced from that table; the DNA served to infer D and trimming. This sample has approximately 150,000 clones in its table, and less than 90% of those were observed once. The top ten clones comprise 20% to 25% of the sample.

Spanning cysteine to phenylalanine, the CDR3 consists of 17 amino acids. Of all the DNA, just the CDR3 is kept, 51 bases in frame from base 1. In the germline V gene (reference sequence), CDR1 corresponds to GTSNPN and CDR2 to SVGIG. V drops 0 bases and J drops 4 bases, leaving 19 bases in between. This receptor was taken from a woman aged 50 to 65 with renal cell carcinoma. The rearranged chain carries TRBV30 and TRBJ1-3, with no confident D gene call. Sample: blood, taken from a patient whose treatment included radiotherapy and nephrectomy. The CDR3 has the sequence CAWSVLGRPFLGNTIYF. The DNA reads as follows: TGTGCCTGGAGTGTACTAGGCAGACCTTTCCTGGGAAACACCATATATTTT.